Below, one TCR beta chain is given with its context. The data belong to a study of technical replicates of blood from a handful of donors. This CDR3 has 16 amino acids. The germline gives CDR1 KGHSH, CDR2 LQKENI. Trimming removed 3 bases at V and 0 bases at J, with 15 bases between. Some clones are missing from TCRdb's copy, which holds only in-frame ones; the method was immunoSEQ multiplex PCR. In the table there are tens of thousands of clones, 95% of which are singletons. The sequencing input was T cells isolated from PBMCs. The receptor was derived from a human donor in good health. The chain combines TRBV18 with TRBJ2-7; D call uncertain. The CDR3 loop reads CASSPKAVRSSYEQYF. DNA for the CDR3: TGTGCCAGCTCACCGAAGGCGGTCCGTAGCTCCTACGAGCAGTACTTC.